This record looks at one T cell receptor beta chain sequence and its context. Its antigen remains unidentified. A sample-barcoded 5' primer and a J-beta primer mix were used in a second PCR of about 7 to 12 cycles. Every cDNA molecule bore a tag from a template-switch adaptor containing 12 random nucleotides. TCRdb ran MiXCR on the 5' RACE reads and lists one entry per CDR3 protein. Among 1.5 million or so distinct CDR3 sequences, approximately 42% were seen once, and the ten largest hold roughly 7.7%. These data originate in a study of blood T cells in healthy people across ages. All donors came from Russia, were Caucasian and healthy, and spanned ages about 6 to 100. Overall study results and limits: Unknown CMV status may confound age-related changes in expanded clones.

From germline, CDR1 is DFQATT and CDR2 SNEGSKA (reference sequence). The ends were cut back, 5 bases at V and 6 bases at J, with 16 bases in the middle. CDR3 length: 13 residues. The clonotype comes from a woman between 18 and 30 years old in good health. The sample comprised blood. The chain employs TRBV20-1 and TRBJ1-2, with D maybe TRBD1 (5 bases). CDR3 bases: TGCAGTGCTCGAGGGAGTCAAGGGGATGGCTACACCTTC. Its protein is CSARGSQGDGYTF.